This T cell receptor beta chain emerged from a study of shared clonotypes between healthy human individuals. Some clones are missing from TCRdb's copy, which holds only in-frame ones; the method was immunoSEQ multiplex PCR. The sample lists fewer than 600,000 clones, roughly three quarters occurring once. This receptor was identified in a woman between 35 and 50 years old in good health. Some clones in this sample may be carry-over from other donors' samples. The sample taken for sequencing was PBMCs.

This CDR3 reads CASSASGYDEQYF. CDR3 bases: TGTGCCAGCAGTGCTAGCGGGTACGACGAGCAGTACTTC. The chain combines TRBV2 with TRBJ2-7; 8 nucleotides match TRBD2. Germline V gene lookup returns CDR1 SNHLY and CDR2 FYNNEI. The CDR3 contains 13 residues. The junction had 4 bases not matched to a gene; V was cut back by 4 bases and J by 5 bases.